Included here is one TCR beta chain sequence, with context. The antigen is not known. The method was immunoSEQ multiplex PCR; TCRdb's version includes in-frame clones alone and lacks a portion of them. Of nearly 200,000 clones in the sample, approximately 95% are singletons; the top ten hold about 1%. The CDR3 extends over 15 amino acids. Per germline, CDR1 MNHEY and CDR2 SVGAGI. V lost 6 bases to trimming and J lost 6 bases; unmatched junction nucleotides: 11. The data belong to a study of T cell responses to AZD1222 COVID-19 vaccine. Study observations and caveats: The sample set comprised mostly white British donors with more females, and clonal diversity was possibly underestimated. Distributed over spike, vaccine-associated CD4 TCRs predominated at 160-218 and 743-854. Of spike-specific TCRs, nearly half reportedly target regions left unmutated in variants. An increase in Spike-specific TCR breadth and depth was observed after two AZD1222 doses.

Here the sequenced sample was peripheral blood, taken 28 days after the second AZD1222 dose. The TCR comes from an adult who received the AZD1222 COVID-19 vaccine. The rearrangement joins TRBV6-5 to TRBJ1-5; 7 bases are a match to TRBD1. CDR3 region: CASSANRGVGQPQHF. DNA of the CDR3: TGTGCCAGCAGCGCAAACAGGGGAGTGGGTCAGCCCCAGCATTTT.